Here is one TCR beta chain with its context. Its matching antigen is unknown. The sample comes from a study of early T cells in non-severe SARS-CoV-2 infection. In the study overall: Alpha and beta chains were unpaired, from unsorted whole-blood bulk RNA. Study conclusions and caveats: Lookups in VDJdb leaned toward anti-spike CD8 responses and missed private and CD4 specificities.

Attachment of unique molecular identifiers to individual cDNA molecules was performed. TCRdb independently ran MiXCR on the 5' RACE reads; one entry per CDR3 protein. The sample lists approximately 76,000 distinct CDR3 sequences, about 14% occurring once. CDR1 is ENHRY and CDR2 is SYGVKD in the germline V gene. The CDR3 is 15 residues long. Deletions cut 0 bases from V and 4 bases from J, with 11 bases between. The chain uses TRBV10-3 and TRBJ2-3, with D perhaps TRBD2 (5 bases). The clonotype originates from an adult who was a healthcare worker with PCR-confirmed SARS-CoV-2 infection or an uninfected control (not recorded which). The sequenced material came from whole blood. This CDR3 reads CAISESGPSPDTQYF. DNA of the CDR3: TGTGCCATCAGTGAGTCGGGCCCTAGCCCAGATACGCAGTATTTT.